This TCR beta chain was recorded in a study of blood T cell repertoires in COVID-19 (TCRdb year 2020). Notes on the research overall: Samples covering the acute and convalescent phases of COVID-19 were provided by collaborators in the United States, Italy and Spain. The repertoires were made available in a free public database intended to serve as a resource for research on the immune response to SARS-CoV-2. Where available, HLA class I and class II types were obtained from metadata supplied by the sample provider rather than from assay-based typing. Samples were obtained from the ongoing ImmuneRACE study (first 160 participants) and from 1,254 subjects provided by 6 global collaborators. The prospective study material was composed of cDNA or gDNA derived from T cells, B-cell-depleted T cells, or PBMCs. Nearly every sample came with metadata listing a de-identified subject ID, COVID-19 status, age in years and sex. Deeply sampled blood TCRbeta repertoires from subjects exposed to, actively infected with, or recovered from COVID-19 were included in the dataset.

Results and caveats for the whole study, not just this receptor: The quantity of clinical and demographic metadata differed by source and by participant and was supplied without curation.

TCRbeta CDR3 regions were amplified from genomic DNA using the immunoSEQ Assay, a bias-controlled multiplex PCR. The paper's processing steps were these. Nucleated cell counts per sample were estimated from amplification of reference gene primers within the assay. Sequence reads were collapsed and filtered to measure the absolute abundance of every unique TCRbeta CDR3 rearrangement. Productive Simpson clonality was computed per sample as the square root of Simpson's diversity index over productive rearrangements. This immuneACCESS table, as held by TCRdb, lists in-frame sequences with V and J called but not all clones. Of the missing ones, under half trace to an unresolved V gene in checked studies; the others have no known cause. V and J calls and clone size are copied from that table; D and trimming were computed from the DNA. The sample table records 120,000 to 150,000 clones; roughly 87% of these occur just once. 0.9% to 0.95% of the sample is held by the ten biggest clonotypes.

Each collaborating institution followed its own protocols to collect whole blood in K2EDTA tubes. Collaborator samples were shipped for TCRbeta analysis as frozen whole blood, isolated PBMCs, or DNA extracted from either sample type. On this clone itself: Its antigen is unknown. It has no much larger one-base neighbor in the sample; base qualities were not kept.

As encoded in the germline V gene, CDR1 is SGHDT while CDR2 is YYEEEE. The germline ends are 9 bases apart after V is trimmed by 4 bases and J by 1 base. Inclusive of the bounding cysteine and phenylalanine, the CDR3 is 14 residues long. Only the CDR3 part of the read is kept: 42 bases, read in frame from the first base. The origin of this receptor is a woman aged 45-59 years with acute or convalescent COVID-19. The chain was built from TRBV5-6 and TRBJ1-5; the D region possibly corresponds to TRBD1 (5 bases align). The sample was peripheral blood. The sequenced DNA: TGTGCCAGCAGCCCCGGGGGAAGCAATCAGCCCCAGCATTTT. This translates into CASSPGGSNQPQHF.